The rows below give T cell receptor beta chains drawn from one sample of a study of OX40 agonist ivuxolimab in advanced cancers. Clones were sequenced by immunoSEQ multiplex PCR, and TCRdb holds only the in-frame ones, with some missing. The repertoire holds some 26,000 clones, with around four fifths as singletons. Sequenced here: CD4+ or CD8+ T cells sorted from blood, sampled in a trial of the OX40 agonist ivuxolimab. Every receptor here comes from an adult with an advanced solid tumor such as melanoma, head and neck, liver or kidney cancer. The CDR3 runs from the conserved cysteine through the conserved F or W. A D gene is named only where the DNA matches it firmly. Rows may omit the clone size; those that give it use once, few, many or a size class.

D: TRBD2; size: NA; V: TRBV2; J: TRBJ2-5; CDR3: CASQTSGGYQETQYF; DNA: TGTGCCAGCCAGACTAGCGGGGGGTACCAAGAGACCCAGTACTTC
D: TRBD1; size: NA; V: TRBV11-2; J: TRBJ2-1; CDR3: CASSLGTGDDNEQFF; DNA: TGTGCCAGCAGCTTAGGGACAGGGGATGATAATGAGCAGTTCTTC
D: TRBD1; size: NA; V: TRBV27; J: TRBJ2-1; CDR3: CASSSLQGALYEQFF; DNA: TGTGCCAGCAGTTCACTACAGGGGGCGCTCTATGAGCAGTTCTTC
D: NA; size: NA; V: TRBV4-3; J: TRBJ2-2; CDR3: CASSQDRRTGELFF; DNA: TGCGCCAGCAGCCAAGATAGGAGGACCGGGGAGCTGTTTTTT
D: NA; size: NA; V: TRBV15; J: TRBJ1-5; CDR3: CATSRDGQDGRLSNQPQHF; DNA: TGTGCCACCAGCAGAGATGGGCAGGACGGCCGACTTAGCAATCAGCCCCAGCATTTT
D: NA; size: NA; V: TRBV13; J: TRBJ1-1; CDR3: CASSLGGARTEAFF; DNA: TGTGCCAGCAGCTTAGGGGGGGCGCGTACTGAAGCTTTCTTT
D: TRBD1; size: NA; V: TRBV10-3; J: TRBJ2-7; CDR3: CAISEETGFEQYF; DNA: TGTGCCATCAGTGAGGAGACAGGGTTCGAGCAGTACTTC
D: TRBD1; size: NA; V: TRBV4-1; J: TRBJ2-7; CDR3: CASSQPTTGVLDEQYF; DNA: TGCGCCAGCAGCCAGCCTACGACAGGGGTTCTGGACGAGCAGTACTTC
D: NA; size: NA; V: TRBV6-1; J: TRBJ2-3; CDR3: CASSVGAGSIDTQYF; DNA: TGTGCCAGCAGTGTCGGGGCAGGGAGTATAGATACGCAGTATTTT
D: NA; size: NA; V: TRBV4-1; J: TRBJ1-1; CDR3: CASSQVIEENTEAFF; DNA: TGCGCCAGCAGCCAAGTTATAGAAGAGAACACTGAAGCTTTCTTT
D: NA; size: NA; V: TRBV7-8; J: TRBJ2-1; CDR3: CASSLDSAAVVF; DNA: TGTGCCAGCAGCTTAGATTCCGCTGCGGTGGTCTTC
D: NA; size: NA; V: TRBV11-2; J: TRBJ2-5; CDR3: CASSFPGGETQYF; DNA: TGTGCCAGCAGCTTCCCGGGTGGGGAGACCCAGTACTTC
D: NA; size: once; V: TRBV28; J: TRBJ1-4; CDR3: CASSFRRSNEKLFF; DNA: TGTGCCAGCAGTTTCCGGAGGTCTAATGAAAAACTGTTTTTT
D: TRBD2; size: NA; V: TRBV4-3; J: TRBJ2-3; CDR3: CASSQVTRATGGDTDTQYF; DNA: TGCGCCAGCAGCCAAGTGACCCGCGCGACGGGAGGTGATACAGATACGCAGTATTTT
D: NA; size: NA; V: TRBV25-1; J: TRBJ1-2; CDR3: CASSWGAYGYTF; DNA: TGTGCCAGCTCTTGGGGCGCCTATGGCTACACCTTC
D: NA; size: NA; V: TRBV7-8; J: TRBJ1-1; CDR3: CASSLAGAFEAFF; DNA: TGTGCCAGCAGCTTAGCTGGGGCCTTTGAAGCTTTCTTT
D: NA; size: NA; V: TRBV29-1; J: TRBJ2-1; CDR3: CSVEDPNRSSYNEQFF; DNA: TGCAGCGTTGAAGATCCTAACAGATCCTCCTACAATGAGCAGTTCTTC
D: NA; size: NA; V: TRBV11-2; J: TRBJ2-7; CDR3: CASSLGGLYEQYF; DNA: TGTGCCAGCAGCTTAGGGGGACTGTACGAGCAGTACTTC
D: TRBD1; size: NA; V: TRBV7-8; J: TRBJ2-5; CDR3: CASSLATGGYQETQYF; DNA: TGTGCCAGCAGCTTAGCGACAGGGGGATACCAAGAGACCCAGTACTTC
D: NA; size: NA; V: TRBV21-1; J: TRBJ1-5; CDR3: CASSRVGAVRPQHF; DNA: TGTGCCAGCAGCAGAGTAGGGGCTGTCAGGCCCCAGCATTTT
D: NA; size: NA; V: TRBV27; J: TRBJ1-5; CDR3: CASSFGIGGQPQHF; DNA: TGTGCCAGCAGTTTTGGGATAGGGGGTCAGCCCCAGCATTTT
D: NA; size: NA; V: TRBV7-9; J: TRBJ2-7; CDR3: CASSLSGTPSYEQYF; DNA: TGTGCCAGCAGCCTCTCCGGGACACCTTCCTACGAGCAGTACTTC
D: NA; size: NA; V: TRBV11-2; J: TRBJ1-5; CDR3: CASSLGNQPQHF; DNA: TGTGCCAGCAGCCTCGGTAATCAGCCCCAGCATTTT
D: NA; size: NA; V: TRBV4-3; J: TRBJ2-7; CDR3: CASSQGLEGSYEQYF; DNA: TGCGCCAGCAGCCAAGGCCTAGAGGGGTCCTACGAGCAGTACTTC
D: NA; size: NA; V: TRBV4-3; J: TRBJ1-2; CDR3: CASSQGWSFLGGYTF; DNA: TGCGCCAGCAGCCAAGGCTGGTCTTTTCTAGGAGGCTACACCTTC
D: NA; size: NA; V: TRBV6-4; J: TRBJ2-1; CDR3: CASSDVPGNEQFF; DNA: TGTGCCAGCAGTGACGTACCTGGCAATGAGCAGTTCTTC
D: TRBD1; size: NA; V: TRBV5-1; J: TRBJ2-5; CDR3: CASSFWTGQETQYF; DNA: TGCGCCAGCAGCTTCTGGACAGGGCAAGAGACCCAGTACTTC
D: NA; size: NA; V: TRBV5-6; J: TRBJ1-6; CDR3: CASSLGQGKGLDNSPLHF; DNA: TGTGCCAGCAGCTTGGGGCAGGGTAAGGGGTTGGATAATTCACCCCTCCACTTT
D: NA; size: NA; V: TRBV19; J: TRBJ2-6; CDR3: CASSILDTYSGANVLTF; DNA: TGTGCCAGTAGTATACTCGACACTTACTCTGGGGCCAACGTCCTGACTTTC
D: NA; size: NA; V: TRBV11-2; J: TRBJ1-1; CDR3: CASSLVAGSNTEAFF; DNA: TGTGCCAGCAGCTTAGTGGCAGGGTCGAACACTGAAGCTTTCTTT
D: TRBD2; size: NA; V: TRBV2; J: TRBJ2-5; CDR3: CASSASGTRQQETQYF; DNA: TGTGCCAGCAGTGCCTCCGGGACTAGACAACAAGAGACCCAGTACTTC
D: TRBD1; size: NA; V: TRBV28; J: TRBJ2-5; CDR3: CASTKGQSQETQYF; DNA: TGTGCCAGCACCAAGGGACAGAGCCAAGAGACCCAGTACTTC
D: NA; size: once; V: TRBV2; J: TRBJ2-2; CDR3: CASKDDGNTGELFF; DNA: TGTGCCAGCAAGGATGACGGGAACACCGGGGAGCTGTTTTTT
D: TRBD2; size: NA; V: TRBV11-3; J: TRBJ2-1; CDR3: CASSSRLAGSYNEQFF; DNA: TGTGCCAGCAGTTCCCGACTAGCGGGTTCCTACAATGAGCAGTTCTTC
D: NA; size: medium-sized; V: TRBV5-5; J: TRBJ1-1; CDR3: CASSFTGEEAFF; DNA: TGTGCCAGCAGCTTTACAGGCGAGGAAGCTTTCTTT
D: NA; size: NA; V: TRBV30; J: TRBJ2-3; CDR3: CAWTPVDWHGDTQYF; DNA: TGTGCCTGGACCCCGGTGGACTGGCATGGAGATACGCAGTATTTT
D: NA; size: NA; V: TRBV27; J: TRBJ2-7; CDR3: CASSLGGVPAYEQYF; DNA: TGTGCCAGCAGTTTGGGTGGGGTACCGGCCTACGAGCAGTACTTC
D: NA; size: NA; V: TRBV5-6; J: TRBJ2-5; CDR3: CASSLAQGRETQYF; DNA: TGTGCCAGCAGCTTGGCCCAGGGTCGGGAGACCCAGTACTTC
D: NA; size: NA; V: TRBV5-1; J: TRBJ2-7; CDR3: CASSLASDYEQYF; DNA: TGCGCCAGCAGCTTGGCCTCAGACTACGAGCAGTACTTC
D: TRBD2; size: NA; V: TRBV7-6; J: TRBJ2-7; CDR3: CASSPGGTSAQYTYEQYF; DNA: TGTGCCAGCAGCCCCGGGGGGACTAGCGCGCAATACACCTACGAGCAGTACTTC
D: TRBD1; size: NA; V: TRBV5-1; J: TRBJ2-5; CDR3: CASSSGGAGGLIETQYF; DNA: TGCGCCAGCAGCTCGGGCGGGGCAGGGGGCCTTATAGAGACCCAGTACTTC
D: NA; size: few; V: TRBV28; J: TRBJ2-3; CDR3: CASSRGLEWDTQYF; DNA: TGTGCCAGCAGTAGAGGACTCGAGTGGGATACGCAGTATTTT
D: NA; size: NA; V: TRBV5-8; J: TRBJ1-5; CDR3: CASSLAGASGQPQHF; DNA: TGTGCCAGCAGCTTGGCCGGTGCCTCTGGCCAGCCCCAGCATTTT
D: NA; size: NA; V: TRBV4-3; J: TRBJ1-6; CDR3: CASSQDRGRGSPLHF; DNA: TGCGCCAGCAGCCAAGACCGGGGGAGGGGTTCACCCCTCCACTTT